Reported below is one TCR beta chain. Its cognate antigen is unknown. CD4+CD127+ cells were sorted as the conventional CD4 T cells. Original handling: Conventional T cell pools: roughly 110,000 distinct patient, more than 130,000 donor TCRbeta sequences. TCRdb keeps only in-frame clones here, not all; method: immunoSEQ multiplex PCR. Clonal size and the V and J genes are those of that table, whereas D and trimming came from the DNA. The repertoire includes tens of thousands of clones, 95% to 97% of them detected once, and 0.2% to 0.25% sits in the top ten. V lost 2 bases to trimming and J lost 5 bases, with 5 bases between them. CDR3 size: 12 residues. The germline V gene has CDR1 SGHRS and CDR2 YFSETQ. The sample comes from a study of B cell selection in AIRE deficiency. Findings and caveats of the study: Shared Treg sequences were biased toward short CDR3s with few non-templated nucleotide insertions.

The specimen was conventional CD4+ T cells sorted from PBMCs. The rearrangement joins TRBV5-1 to TRBJ2-1; no definite D call. The sequence was obtained from a human donor with AIRE deficiency. CDR3 DNA sequence: TGCGCCAGCAGCTTTGTGGACAATGAGCAGTTCTTC. It translates to CASSFVDNEQFF. Combining the CDR3 with reference TRBV5-1 and TRBJ2-1 gives the whole variable domain KAGVTQTPRYLIKTRGQQVTLSCSPISGHRSVSWYQQTPGQGLQFLFEYFSETQRNKGNFPGRFSGRQFSNSRSEMNVSTLELGDSALYLCASSFVDNEQFFGPGTRLTVL.